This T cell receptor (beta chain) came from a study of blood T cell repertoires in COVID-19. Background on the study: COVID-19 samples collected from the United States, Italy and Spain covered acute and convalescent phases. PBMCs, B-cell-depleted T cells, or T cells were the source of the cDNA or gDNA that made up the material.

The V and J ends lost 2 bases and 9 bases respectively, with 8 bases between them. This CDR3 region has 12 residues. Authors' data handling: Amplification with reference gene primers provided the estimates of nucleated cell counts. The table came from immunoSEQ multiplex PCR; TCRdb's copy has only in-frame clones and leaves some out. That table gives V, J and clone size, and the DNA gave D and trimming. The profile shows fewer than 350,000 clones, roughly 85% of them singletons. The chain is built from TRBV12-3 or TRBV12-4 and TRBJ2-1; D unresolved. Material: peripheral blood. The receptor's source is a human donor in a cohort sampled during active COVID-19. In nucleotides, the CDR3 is TGTGCCAGCAGTTTAATCTTCCGTGAGCAGTTCTTC. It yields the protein CASSLIFREQFF.